This T cell receptor (beta chain) was found in a study of blood T cells in healthy people across ages. Study conclusions and caveats: The study lacked donor CMV status, which possibly confounded expanded clonotype changes.

For the second PCR, which ran for about 7 to 12 cycles, a sample-barcoded 5' primer and a J-beta primer mix were used. Unique molecular identifiers of 12 random nucleotides labeled each cDNA. Each CDR3 protein is one row after TCRdb ran MiXCR on the 5' RACE reads. The sample contains about 1.1 million distinct CDR3 sequences, 35% to 45% of which appear only once. Researchers isolated at least 6 million PBMCs per sample. To note about this clonotype: What it recognizes is unknown.

The specimen sequenced was blood. The receptor was derived from a young man in good health.

CDR3 sequence (DNA): TGCAGCGTTCCGGGGACTGCGAACACTGAAGCTTTCTTT. Translating gives CSVPGTANTEAFF. The chain is built from TRBV29-1 and TRBJ1-1; possibly TRBD1 for D (5 bases). V lost 5 bases and J lost 1, with 11 bases in between. This CDR3 has 13 residues. CDR1 and CDR2 (germline): SQVTM, ANQGSEA. Full variable domain (missing parts from reference TRBV29-1 and TRBJ1-1): SAVISQKPSRDICQRGTSLTIQCQVDSQVTMMFWYRQQPGQSLTLIATANQGSEATYESGFVIDKFPISRPNLTFSTLTVSNMSPEDSSIYLCSVPGTANTEAFFGQGTRLTVV.